The T cell receptor (beta chain) under discussion was sequenced for a study of shared clonotypes between healthy human individuals. Assay: immunoSEQ multiplex PCR; the TCRdb copy retains only in-frame clones and omits some. The table lists 2.3 million or so clones, more than 85% of them singletons, with 0.3% to 0.4% in the top ten. Trimming removed 4 bases at V and 0 bases at J, with 19 bases between. This CDR3 has 18 amino acids. CDR1 and CDR2 (germline): SGHRS, YFSETQ. Material: naive CD4+ T cells from PBMCs. Subset denoted: CD45RA+ positively selected. This rearrangement joins TRBV5-1 to TRBJ2-2, with D perhaps matching TRBD1 (7 bases). The sequence derives from a man between 18 and 35 years old in good health. Some clones in this sample may be carry-over from other donors' samples. In DNA, the CDR3 is TGCGCCAGCAGCCGGATCCCAGGGGGGAACTCGAACACCGGGGAGCTGTTTTTT. Encoded protein: CASSRIPGGNSNTGELFF.